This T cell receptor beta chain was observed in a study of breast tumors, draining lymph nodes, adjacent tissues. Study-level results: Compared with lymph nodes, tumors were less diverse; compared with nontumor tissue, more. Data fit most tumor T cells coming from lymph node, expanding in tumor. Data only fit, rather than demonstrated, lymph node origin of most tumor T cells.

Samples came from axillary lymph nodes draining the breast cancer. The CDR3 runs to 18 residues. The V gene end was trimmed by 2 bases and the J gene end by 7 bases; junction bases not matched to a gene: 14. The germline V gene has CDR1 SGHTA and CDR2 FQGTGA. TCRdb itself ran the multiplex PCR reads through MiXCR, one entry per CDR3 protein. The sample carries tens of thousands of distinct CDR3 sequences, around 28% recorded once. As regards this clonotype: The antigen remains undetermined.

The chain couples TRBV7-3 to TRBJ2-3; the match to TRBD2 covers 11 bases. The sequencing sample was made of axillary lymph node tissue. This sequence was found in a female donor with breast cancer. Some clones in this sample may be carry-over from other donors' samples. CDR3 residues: CASSLGYGLAGGPHTQYF. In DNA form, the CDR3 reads TGTGCCAGCAGCTTAGGTTACGGGCTAGCGGGAGGCCCACATACGCAGTATTTT.